Below are 10 T cell receptor beta chains sequenced from a single sample in a study of T cells in Graves' hyperthyroidism and ophthalmopathy. The source material, RNA transcripts, was used to amplify TCR beta CDR3 regions. First-round RT-PCR with HTBI primers amplified the TCR CDR3 region. TCRdb used MiXCR to reprocess the multiplex PCR reads, holding one entry per CDR3 protein. Of some 460,000 distinct CDR3 sequences in the sample, 15% to 19% are singletons; the top ten hold roughly 7.7%. The sample was blood. These receptors were collected from a woman under 30 with Graves' hyperthyroidism.

V is TRBV2 and J is TRBJ2-3; 7 nucleotides agree with TRBD1. CDR3 length: 17 amino acids. Germline V gene lookup returns CDR1 SNHLY and CDR2 FYNNEI. V shed 6 bases and J 5 bases; nucleotides not matched to a gene: 17. CDR3 nucleotides: TGTGCCAGCAGCCGGATGACCGGACAGGTCGCACAAGATACGCAGTATTTT. Protein product: CASSRMTGQVAQDTQYF.

The chain uses TRBV2 and TRBJ1-1; weak D call: TRBD1 (5 bases). Germline V gene sequence: CDR1 SNHLY, CDR2 FYNNEI. V was cut by 5 bases and J by 7 bases, with 11 bases left in between. The CDR3 spans 12 residues. The CDR3 region has the DNA TGTGCCAGCAGTCGAGGACAAAGTGAAGCTTTCTTT. It encodes CASSRGQSEAFF. The variable domain in full, completed from reference TRBV2 and TRBJ1-1, reads EPEVTQTPSHQVTQMGQEVILRCVPISNHLYFYWYRQILGQKVEFLVSFYNNEISEKSEIFDDQFSVERPDGSNFTLKIRSTKLEDSAMYFCASSRGQSEAFFGQGTRLTVV.

This clonotype was seen at least ten times. The chain employs TRBV2 and TRBJ2-3; D possibly uses TRBD1 or TRBD2 (6 bases each). Trimming took 6 bases from V and 0 from J, leaving 13 bases between them. The CDR3 has 15 residues. Germline CDR1 is SNHLY and CDR2 is FYNNEI. The CDR3 is CASRAGGLSTDTQYF. In nucleotides, the CDR3 is TGTGCCAGCAGGGCCGGGGGCCTCAGCACAGATACGCAGTATTTT.

This clonotype appeared a few times. A junction boundary mismatches the germline segment, possibly from a read error. The rearrangement joins TRBV12-3 or TRBV12-4 to TRBJ2-5; maybe TRBD1 (5 bases). This CDR3 is 15 amino acids long. As DNA, the CDR3 is TGTGCCAGCAGAGCTCGTGGCAGGGAAGGAGAGGCCCAGTACTTC. Encoded protein: CASRARGREGEAQYF.

This clonotype has a count of ten or more. The chain couples TRBV20-1 to TRBJ2-1; D is unclear. The germline V and J ends were trimmed by 3 bases and 1 base, with 7 bases remaining between them. CDR3 length equals 13 residues. Germline loops: CDR1 DFQATT, CDR2 SNEGSKA (reference sequence). The DNA for the CDR3 is TGCAGTGCTAGTAGCCAGTCCTACAATGAGCAGTTCTTC. The encoded protein is CSASSQSYNEQFF.

This clonotype was picked up a small number of times. The gene calls are TRBV5-8 and TRBJ2-5, with a tentative D call TRBD1 (6 bases). Germline V gene data show CDR1 as SGHTS and CDR2 as YDEGEE. The CDR3 sequence is 14 residues long. Trimming shortened V by 4 bases and J by 5 bases, and 15 bases separated the two germline ends. The CDR3 nucleotides are TGTGCCAGCAGCACGGGACACTCGGAGGAGACCCAGTACTTC. It codes for CASSTGHSEETQYF.

This clonotype was seen many times. The chain couples TRBV27 to TRBJ2-3; TRBD2 might be the D (7 bases). V lost 5 bases, J lost 0 bases, and 18 bases lay in between. CDR3 size: 17 residues. Germline lookup yields CDR1 MNHEY and CDR2 SMNVEV (reference sequence). The CDR3 here is CASSTPGGRSSTDTQYF. CDR3 bases: TGTGCCAGCAGTACTCCCGGGGGGCGGTCTAGCACAGATACGCAGTATTTT.

This clonotype was observed at least ten times. The chain links TRBV7-9 to TRBJ2-5; 8 nucleotides agree with TRBD1. In germline, CDR1 is SEHNR, CDR2 FQNEAQ (reference sequence). The CDR3 consists of 14 residues. The junction had 5 bases not matched to a gene; V was cut back by 3 bases and J by 5 bases. CDR3 amino acids: CASSFGQGRETQYF. DNA of the CDR3: TGTGCCAGCAGCTTCGGACAGGGCAGGGAGACCCAGTACTTC.

The table lists this clonotype with many counts. The chain recombines TRBV7-9 with TRBJ2-1; 7 bases are shared with TRBD2. The CDR3 is made up of 17 amino acids. CDR1 and CDR2 (germline): SEHNR, FQNEAQ (reference sequence). J was trimmed by 0 bases and V by 5 bases; bases with no gene match: 10. CDR3 coding DNA: TGTGCCAGCAGCCGTCCCCAAGCGGGGAGCTCCTACAATGAGCAGTTCTTC. Its protein is CASSRPQAGSSYNEQFF.

A few counts support this clonotype. The J gene is TRBJ2-1, the V gene TRBV11-1, with D tentatively TRBD2 (6 bases). The CDR3 sequence is 14 residues long. Trimming stripped 8 bases from V and 6 bases from J, with 17 bases between. The V gene's germline CDR1 is SGHAT and CDR2 FQDESV (reference sequence). The CDR3 loop is CASRVGGVANEQFF. CDR3 bases: TGTGCCAGCCGAGTTGGAGGGGTTGCCAATGAGCAGTTCTTC.